This is a list of T cell receptor beta chains from one sample in a study of T cells in Graves' hyperthyroidism and ophthalmopathy. Each CDR3 protein gets one entry after TCRdb re-called the multiplex PCR reads with MiXCR. Among a few hundred thousand distinct CDR3 sequences, 16% were seen once, and the ten largest hold around 3.5%. Sequencing used blood. These receptors were taken from a woman in her forties with Graves' ophthalmopathy. Each CDR3 is given without its conserved first and last residue.

v_gene	j_gene	CDR3aa
TRBV6-5	TRBJ2-7	ASSYSTGYEQY
TRBV29-1	TRBJ1-4	SAVGEKLF
TRBV6-1	TRBJ2-2	ASSDAGRDTGELF
TRBV6-1	TRBJ2-5	ASSQGLGLQETQY
TRBV19	TRBJ2-6	ASSIGAIDRRSLSGANVLT
TRBV11-2	TRBJ2-7	ASSEWDEQY
TRBV6-2/TRBV6-3	TRBJ2-1	ASQDRSYNEQF
TRBV11-2	TRBJ2-3	ASSFFGVTDTQY
TRBV5-8	TRBJ2-3	ASSFRGAFSDTQY
TRBV5-1	TRBJ2-2	ASRYSGSSTGELF
TRBV9	TRBJ2-1	ASSVAQSSGYYNEQF
TRBV2	TRBJ2-1	ASSASYWYNEQF
TRBV14	TRBJ2-7	ASSRNQMDEQY
TRBV30	TRBJ1-6	AWSVNRVNSPLH
TRBV6-1	TRBJ2-1	ASRRWQGVGAAHNEQF
TRBV28	TRBJ1-4	ASSFGATNEKLF
TRBV2	TRBJ1-1	ASSPSDIMNTEAF
TRBV5-1	TRBJ1-1	ASSLAASNTEAF
TRBV28	TRBJ2-7	ASSFFPGQSGDDYEQY
TRBV2	TRBJ1-2	ASSDRSSYGYT
TRBV15	TRBJ1-2	ATSREGTGAYGYT
TRBV5-1	TRBJ2-4	ASSFLGPRIAKNIQY
TRBV29-1	TRBJ2-2	SVASVSTGELF
TRBV29-1	TRBJ2-5	SVGPGTSGRRETQY
TRBV28	TRBJ2-1	ASSLLRGMGNEQF
TRBV18	TRBJ2-2	ASSPNGGPRAGELF
TRBV7-4	TRBJ2-5	ASSLEDRRKETQY
TRBV30	TRBJ1-4	AWRAPGGEKLF
TRBV4-1	TRBJ1-1	ASSQDRDRGGTEAL
TRBV19	TRBJ2-2	ASSRSGVSGELF
TRBV10-3	TRBJ2-3	VARVPSTDTQY
TRBV4-2	TRBJ1-2	ASSQTGESGYT
TRBV2	TRBJ2-2	ASSIQGWELF
TRBV20-1	TRBJ2-7	SATRAYEQY
TRBV7-9	TRBJ1-4	ASGGTGGTNEKLF
TRBV4-1	TRBJ2-7	ASSRGQGPVYEQY
TRBV12-3/TRBV12-4	TRBJ2-5	ASSLYSGGAPETQY
TRBV19	TRBJ1-5	ASSISEARQGNQPQH
TRBV6-1	TRBJ2-3	ASSPGAGGTDTQY
TRBV6-1	TRBJ2-2	ASSHQGTGGNTGELF
TRBV5-5	TRBJ2-7	ASSPITGTGYEQY
TRBV18	TRBJ2-7	ASSPLIPGQGSYEQY
TRBV27	TRBJ1-6	ANSLGQNNSPLH
TRBV27	TRBJ2-1	ASSVHTSGRGNEQF
TRBV19	TRBJ2-1	ASSPQLAGGLVEQF
TRBV5-1	TRBJ2-1	ASSPSTGVSPRSEQF